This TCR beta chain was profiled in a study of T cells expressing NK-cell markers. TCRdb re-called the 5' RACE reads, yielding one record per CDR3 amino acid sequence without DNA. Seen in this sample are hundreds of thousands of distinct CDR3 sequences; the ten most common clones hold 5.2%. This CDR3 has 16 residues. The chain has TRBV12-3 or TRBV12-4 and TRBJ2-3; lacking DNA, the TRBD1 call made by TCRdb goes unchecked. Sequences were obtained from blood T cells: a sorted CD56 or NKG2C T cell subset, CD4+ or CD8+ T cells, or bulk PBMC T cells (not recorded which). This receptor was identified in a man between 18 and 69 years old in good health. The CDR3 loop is CASTPRIKGATDTQYF.